A selection of T cell receptor beta chains follows, all from one sample in a study of Graves' ophthalmopathy and Graves' hyperthyroidism. Each CDR3 protein is one row after TCRdb ran MiXCR on the multiplex PCR reads. Found here are 680,000 or so distinct CDR3 sequences, approximately 21% of them singletons; the top ten hold roughly 6.9%. Sequencing input: peripheral blood. Receptors originate from a young woman with stable Graves' hyperthyroidism. Some clones in this sample may be carry-over from other donors' samples. CDR3s include the opening cysteine and the closing phenylalanine or tryptophan. Fields, in order: clone size, J gene, V gene, D gene, CDR3 protein, CDR3 DNA. A D gene is named only where the DNA matches it firmly. The size field is filled for only some rows; it gives once, few, many or a size class.

size: -; J: TRBJ2-2; V: TRBV7-2; D: -; CDR3: CASSFGSGNTGELFF; DNA: TGTGCCAGCAGCTTCGGCTCAGGGAACACCGGGGAGCTGTTTTTT
size: many; J: TRBJ1-2; V: TRBV6-1; D: -; CDR3: CASSTGTTNYGYTF; DNA: TGTGCCAGCAGTACAGGGACTACTAACTATGGCTACACCTTC
size: -; J: TRBJ2-5; V: TRBV11-2; D: TRBD2; CDR3: CASSFGERGLGKTQYF; DNA: TGTGCCAGCAGCTTTGGGGAGCGGGGGTTGGGGAAGACCCAGTACTTC
size: -; J: TRBJ2-5; V: TRBV15; D: -; CDR3: CATSRPGGRQETQYF; DNA: TGTGCCACCAGCAGACCCGGGGGACGGCAAGAGACCCAGTACTTC
size: -; J: TRBJ2-7; V: TRBV28; D: TRBD1; CDR3: CASSLTGLPNHEQYF; DNA: TGTGCCAGCAGTCTGACAGGGCTACCCAACCACGAGCAGTACTTC
size: many; J: TRBJ1-1; V: TRBV11-2; D: -; CDR3: CASSLMVTEAFF; DNA: TGTGCCAGCAGCTTAATGGTGACAGAAGCTTTCTTT
size: many; J: TRBJ1-1; V: TRBV4-1; D: -; CDR3: CASSQRAGSTFF; DNA: TGCGCCAGCAGCCAAAGGGCAGGGTCGACTTTCTTT
size: few; J: TRBJ2-2; V: TRBV12-5; D: -; CDR3: CASGLGYPPGPNTGEPFF; DNA: TGTGCTAGTGGTTTGGGGTACCCCCCCGGCCCCAACACCGGGGAGCCGTTTTTT
size: many; J: TRBJ1-2; V: TRBV6-5; D: -; CDR3: CASSYDSRFGYTF; DNA: TGTGCCAGCAGTTACGATAGCCGATTTGGCTACACCTTC
size: many; J: TRBJ2-7; V: TRBV6-5; D: -; CDR3: CASSYFLQDGYEQYF; DNA: TGTGCCAGCAGTTATTTTTTACAGGACGGTTACGAGCAGTACTTC
size: many; J: TRBJ2-7; V: TRBV11-1; D: -; CDR3: CASSLATGYEQYF; DNA: TGTGCCAGCAGCTTAGCGACAGGTTACGAGCAGTACTTC
size: many; J: TRBJ2-7; V: TRBV15; D: -; CDR3: CATSTTRGYHEQYF; DNA: TGTGCCACCAGCACGACAAGGGGGTATCACGAGCAGTACTTC
size: -; J: TRBJ2-6; V: TRBV28; D: TRBD1; CDR3: CASSAQTGGAGANVLTF; DNA: TGTGCCAGCAGTGCCCAGACAGGGGGCGCTGGGGCCAACGTCCTGACTTTC
size: many; J: TRBJ2-5; V: TRBV29-1; D: -; CDR3: CSVEEGRETQYF; DNA: TGCAGCGTTGAAGAGGGACGAGAGACCCAGTACTTC
size: -; J: TRBJ2-7; V: TRBV18; D: -; CDR3: CASSPQTFSYEQYF; DNA: TGTGCCAGCTCACCACAAACTTTCTCCTACGAGCAGTACTTC
size: many; J: TRBJ2-2; V: TRBV25-1; D: TRBD1; CDR3: CASSDPGTANTGELFF; DNA: TGTGCCAGCAGTGACCCCGGGACAGCGAACACCGGGGAGCTGTTTTTT
size: -; J: TRBJ1-2; V: TRBV30; D: TRBD1; CDR3: CAWSLGQGYGYTF; DNA: TGTGCCTGGAGTCTGGGACAGGGATATGGCTACACCTTC
size: -; J: TRBJ2-7; V: TRBV27; D: TRBD1; CDR3: CASSSMGQGSHEQYF; DNA: TGTGCCAGCAGTTCTATGGGACAGGGCTCGCACGAGCAGTACTTC
size: -; J: TRBJ1-2; V: TRBV28; D: TRBD1; CDR3: CASSERTGEGYGYTF; DNA: TGTGCCAGCAGTGAACGGACAGGGGAGGGCTATGGCTACACCTTC
size: few; J: TRBJ1-2; V: TRBV20-1; D: -; CDR3: CSAREDTLKYTF; DNA: TGCAGTGCTAGAGAGGACACGCTGAAATACACCTTC